These 14 T cell receptor beta chains share one sample of origin, sequenced in a study of shared clonotypes between healthy human individuals. The assay was immunoSEQ multiplex PCR, and TCRdb's table has in-frame clones only and misses some. The table shows 2.3 million or so clones, with over 85% occurring only once. Specimen: naive CD4+ T cells from PBMCs. Subset in this sample: CD45RA+ positively selected. The receptors here all came from a man aged 18 to 29 in good health. Some clones in this sample may be carry-over from other donors' samples.

The chain recombines TRBV28 with TRBJ2-7, with D possibly TRBD1 on 6 matching bases. CDR1 is MDHEN and CDR2 is SYDVKM in the germline V gene. This CDR3 region has 16 residues. V lost 6 bases, J lost 2 bases, and 20 bases lay in between. CDR3 amino acids: CASRPPGRGAPYEQYF. Written as DNA, the CDR3 is TGTGCCAGCAGGCCACCTGGCAGGGGCGCCCCCTACGAGCAGTACTTC. Complete variable domain (other parts from reference TRBV28 and TRBJ2-7): DVKVTQSSRYLVKRTGEKVFLECVQDMDHENMFWYRQDPGLGLRLIYFSYDVKMKEKGDIPEGYSVSREKKERFSLILESASTNQTSMYLCASRPPGRGAPYEQYFGPGTRLTVT.

The rearrangement links TRBV28 to TRBJ2-5, with unresolved D. This CDR3 spans 10 amino acids. The V gene's germline CDR1 is MDHEN and CDR2 SYDVKM. Trimming left V 6 bases short and J 11 bases short, with 10 bases between. The DNA for the CDR3 is TGTGCCAGCAGCGGCATAGAGCAGTACTTC. It yields the protein CASSGIEQYF.

This clone was detected once. The sample has other DNA sequences that encode this CDR3 too. The chain uses TRBV7-2 and TRBJ2-5; 7 bases align to TRBD1. V dropped 3 bases and J dropped 5; count of bases not matched to a gene: 9. This CDR3 comprises 15 residues. Germline CDR1 reads SGHTA; CDR2 reads FQGNSA. Here the CDR3 reads CASSFQRGGGETQYF. In DNA, the CDR3 is TGTGCCAGCAGCTTCCAAAGAGGGGGCGGTGAGACCCAGTACTTC.

This chain connects TRBV7-2 to TRBJ1-2; TRBD1 matches 9 bases. Trimming at V came to 1 base and at J to 8 bases, leaving 8 bases not matched to a gene. Germline assignment: CDR1 SGHTA and CDR2 FQGNSA. The CDR3 runs to 15 residues. The DNA of the CDR3 is TGTGCCAGCAGCTTAGGAGACAGGGGGAAAGGAGGCTACACCTTC. Encoded protein: CASSLGDRGKGGYTF.

This chain joins TRBV5-1 and TRBJ2-2; D remains unclear. The CDR3 runs 16 residues. Germline CDR1 reads SGHRS; CDR2 reads YFSETQ. Trimming pared 4 bases from V and 2 bases from J, leaving 15 bases between. The CDR3 protein is CASSLLGQLNTGELFF. For the CDR3, the DNA is TGCGCCAGCAGCCTCCTCGGGCAACTCAACACCGGGGAGCTGTTTTTT.

The V and J genes are TRBV27 and TRBJ2-1; tentatively, D is TRBD2 (6 bases). The CDR3 spans 15 residues. Germline V gene sequence: CDR1 MNHEY, CDR2 SMNVEV (reference sequence). Trimming removed 11 bases at V and 0 bases at J, with 17 bases between. The CDR3 reads CAGQKRRASYNEQFF. In nucleotides, the CDR3 is TGTGCCGGACAAAAGAGGAGGGCCTCCTACAATGAGCAGTTCTTC.

This chain connects TRBV5-1 to TRBJ2-2; 11 positions agree with TRBD2. CDR1 and CDR2 (germline): SGHRS, YFSETQ. This CDR3 spans 18 amino acids. V lost 4 bases to trimming and J lost 7 bases; unmatched junction nucleotides: 15. Written as DNA, the CDR3 is TGCGCCAGCAGCCTGGGGGCTCTAGCGGGAGGTTCGAGCGGGGAGCTGTTTTTT. Amino acid sequence: CASSLGALAGGSSGELFF.

The CDR3 DNA is TGTGCCAGCAGCTATAACCCGTCTAGGGCGGATGGCTACACCTTC. The encoded protein is CASSYNPSRADGYTF. The rearrangement links TRBV5-4 to TRBJ1-2; no definite D call. Germline V gives CDR1 SGHNT, CDR2 YYREEE (reference sequence). The CDR3 covers 15 residues. Trimming removed 3 bases at V and 6 bases at J, with 18 bases between.

The genes are TRBV28 and TRBJ1-5; 7 nucleotides match TRBD1. CDR1 is MDHEN, CDR2 SYDVKM, per germline. CDR3 length: 14 amino acids. Losses at the gene ends were 5 bases for V and 7 bases for J; bases not matched to a gene: 8. The CDR3 loop reads CASSPTGLGQPQHF. The CDR3 DNA reads TGTGCCAGCAGTCCGACAGGGCTAGGACAGCCCCAGCATTTT. Combining the CDR3 with reference TRBV28 and TRBJ1-5 gives the whole variable domain DVKVTQSSRYLVKRTGEKVFLECVQDMDHENMFWYRQDPGLGLRLIYFSYDVKMKEKGDIPEGYSVSREKKERFSLILESASTNQTSMYLCASSPTGLGQPQHFGDGTRLSIL.

The V and J genes are TRBV5-4 and TRBJ1-3; tentatively, D is TRBD1 (5 bases). The CDR3 loop spans 15 amino acids. The ends were cut back, 3 bases at V and 2 bases at J, with 12 bases in the middle. From germline, CDR1 is SGHNT and CDR2 YYREEE (reference sequence). In DNA form, the CDR3 reads TGTGCCAGCAGCTCAACAGGAAACACTGGAAACACCATATATTTT. Residues: CASSSTGNTGNTIYF. The full variable domain, in which reference TRBV5-4 and TRBJ1-3 provide the parts outside the CDR3, is ETGVTQSPTHLIKTRGQQVTLRCSSQSGHNTVSWYQQALGQGPQFIFQYYREEENGRGNFPPRFSGLQFPNYSSELNVNALELDDSALYLCASSSTGNTGNTIYFGEGSWLTVV.

Concerning this clone: The identical CDR3 is also encoded by other nucleotide sequences in the sample. J is TRBJ2-7 and V is TRBV2; 7 bases line up with TRBD1. This CDR3 has 13 amino acids. Germline CDR1 SNHLY, CDR2 FYNNEI. Trimming took 1 base from V and 6 from J; bases not matched to a gene: 3. CDR3 DNA: TGTGCCAGCAGTGAAGGGACAGGTGGCGAGCAGTACTTC. This encodes CASSEGTGGEQYF.

Written as DNA, the CDR3 is TGTGCCAGCTCACCGGTCGGAGGGAATCAGCCCCAGCATTTT. Protein product: CASSPVGGNQPQHF. The V call is TRBV18, the J call TRBJ1-5, with D uncertain. Germline values: CDR1 KGHSH, CDR2 LQKENI. This CDR3 contains 14 residues. Trimming stripped 3 bases from V and 4 bases from J, with 10 bases between. The entire variable domain, with the rest obtained from reference TRBV18 and TRBJ1-5, is as follows: NAGVMQNPRHLVRRRGQEARLRCSPMKGHSHVYWYRQLPEEGLKFMVYLQKENIIDESGMPKERFSAEFPKEGPSILRIQQVVRGDSAAYFCASSPVGGNQPQHFGDGTRLSIL.

Notes on this clone: The same CDR3 is also encoded by other DNA sequences in this sample. The rearrangement uses TRBV18 and TRBJ2-3; 8 positions agree with TRBD1. This CDR3 region has 15 residues. The germline CDR1 and CDR2 sequences are KGHSH and LQKENI. V gave up 3 bases and J gave up 6 bases; unmatched junction bases: 8. CDR3 protein: CASSPRTGSADTQYF. The CDR3 nucleotides read TGTGCCAGCTCACCCCGGACAGGGTCAGCTGATACGCAGTATTTT. Full variable domain (rest looked up from reference TRBV18 and TRBJ2-3): NAGVMQNPRHLVRRRGQEARLRCSPMKGHSHVYWYRQLPEEGLKFMVYLQKENIIDESGMPKERFSAEFPKEGPSILRIQQVVRGDSAAYFCASSPRTGSADTQYFGPGTRLTVL.

This rearrangement joins TRBV5-4 to TRBJ1-4; D remains ambiguous. Germline loops: CDR1 SGHNT, CDR2 YYREEE (reference sequence). The CDR3 length is 13 residues. Trimming pared 4 bases from V and 0 bases from J, leaving 4 bases between. The CDR3 spells CASSQATNEKLFF. Here the CDR3 DNA reads TGTGCCAGCAGCCAAGCAACTAATGAAAAACTGTTTTTT.